This TCR beta chain comes out of a study of T cell repertoires in cytomegalovirus infection. Via MiXCR, TCRdb re-called the reads, giving one row per CDR3 protein. This repertoire shows over 100,000 distinct CDR3 sequences, around 29% found once; its top ten account for about 81%. Germline loops: CDR1 SNHLY, CDR2 FYNNEI. V lost 5 bases to trimming and J lost 7 bases, with 13 bases between them. The CDR3 spans 13 residues. With regard to this clonotype: Its antigen is not known.

The chain links TRBV2 to TRBJ2-3; tentative D call: TRBD2 (6 bases). The specimen comprised CD8+ T cells from cultured PBMCs, sampled from culture after CMV antigen stimulation. The TCR was taken from a human donor in good health (CMV status not recorded). Some clones in this sample may be carry-over from other donors' samples. In nucleotides, the CDR3 is TGTGCCAGCAGTTCCGGGGGTCCTAATACGCAGTATTTT. Its protein product is CASSSGGPNTQYF.